This passage covers 11 T cell receptor beta chains from one sample sequenced in a study of T cell clusters in autoimmune cytopenias. Approximately 40,000 genome equivalents of blood DNA were amplified for TRB. TRB rearrangements were amplified by touch-down multiplex PCR with mixed TRB-A/B primers. TCRdb reanalyzed the multiplex PCR reads and collapses them to one entry per CDR3 protein, without DNA. The specimen's table records under 8,500 distinct CDR3 sequences. The sequenced sample consisted of peripheral blood. These receptors originate from a human donor with an autoimmune cytopenia or autoimmune hepatitis (not recorded which).

The V gene is TRBV6-2 or TRBV6-3, the J gene TRBJ1-1. CDR1 is MNHEY, CDR2 SVGEGT, per germline. The CDR3 contains 15 residues. The CDR3 spells CASSPIEIQNTEAFF.

This sequence joins TRBV5-1 and TRBJ2-1; TCRdb names TRBD1, which stays unverified in the absence of DNA. Germline assignment: CDR1 SGHRS and CDR2 YFSETQ. This CDR3 spans 15 amino acids. The CDR3 loop reads CASSLGGTLGNEQFF.

This clonotype is labeled medium-sized based on frequency. The chain joins TRBV5-6 to TRBJ1-2; TCRdb lists TRBD1, though no DNA is available to test this call. Germline lookup yields CDR1 SGHDT and CDR2 YYEEEE. The CDR3 spans 16 residues. CDR3 region: CASSLAGTGWNYGYTF.

V is TRBV2 and J is TRBJ2-2; TCRdb outputs TRBD1, but without DNA this stays unchecked. CDR3 length: 15 amino acids. Germline CDR1 and CDR2: SNHLY and FYNNEI. CDR3 amino acids: CASRGQGAKGGELFF.

This clonotype is medium-sized by frequency. The chain joins TRBV6-1 to TRBJ1-5; the TCRdb D gene call, TRBD1, has no DNA to confirm it. Germline assignment: CDR1 MNHNS and CDR2 SASEGT. The CDR3 runs to 16 residues. The CDR3 sequence: CASSARQRAGNQPQHF.

This clonotype registers medium-sized by frequency. The chain joins TRBV13 to TRBJ1-1; TCRdb's D gene call, TRBD1, goes unchecked for lack of DNA. Germline lookup yields CDR1 PRHDT and CDR2 FYEKMQ (reference sequence). The CDR3 loop spans 13 amino acids. The CDR3 reads CASSSDEGTEAFF.

The gene calls are TRBV12-3 or TRBV12-4 and TRBJ2-5; TCRdb's assignment of TRBD1 cannot be checked, as there is no DNA. This CDR3 is built from 13 residues. CDR3 sequence: CASRQGGGETQYF.

This clonotype is labeled medium-sized based on frequency. The rearrangement links TRBV6-5 to TRBJ2-4. CDR3 length: 14 residues. Germline loops: CDR1 MNHEY, CDR2 SVGAGI. The CDR3 spells CASSPQIAKNIQYF.

This clonotype is classed as medium-sized by frequency. The rearrangement joins TRBV20-1 to TRBJ2-7; the D call from TCRdb, TRBD2, cannot be confirmed without DNA. This CDR3 spans 15 amino acids. Germline V gene data show CDR1 as DFQATT and CDR2 as SNEGSKA (reference sequence). The CDR3 spells CSAREETSLSYEQYF.

According to its frequency, this clonotype is medium-sized (0.01 to 0.1%). The chain links TRBV5-6 to TRBJ2-2; TCRdb picks TRBD1, but there is no DNA to check that call. CDR3 length: 17 amino acids. Germline loops: CDR1 SGHDT, CDR2 YYEEEE. CDR3 in amino acids: CASSLFPGPSDTGELFF. Looking up the rest from reference TRBV5-6 and TRBJ2-2 gives the full variable domain: DAGVTQSPTHLIKTRGQQVTLRCSPKSGHDTVSWYQQALGQGPQFIFQYYEEEERQRGNFPDRFSGHQFPNYSSELNVNALLLGDSALYLCASSLFPGPSDTGELFFGEGSRLTVL.

Measured by frequency, this clonotype is medium-sized (0.01 to 0.1%). The chain couples TRBV7-6 to TRBJ2-2. CDR3 size: 12 residues. The germline CDR1 and CDR2 sequences are SGHVS and FNYEAQ. This chain's CDR3 is CASSLTTGELFF.